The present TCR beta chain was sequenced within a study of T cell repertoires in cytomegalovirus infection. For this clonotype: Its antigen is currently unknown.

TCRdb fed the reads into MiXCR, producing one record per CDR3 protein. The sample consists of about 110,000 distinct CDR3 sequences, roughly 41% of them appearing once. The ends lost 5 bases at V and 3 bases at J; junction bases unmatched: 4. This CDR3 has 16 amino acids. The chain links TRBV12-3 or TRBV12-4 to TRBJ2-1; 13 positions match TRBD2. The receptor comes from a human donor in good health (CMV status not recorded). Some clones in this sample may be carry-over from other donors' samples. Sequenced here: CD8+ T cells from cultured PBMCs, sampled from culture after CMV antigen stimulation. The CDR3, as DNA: TGTGCCAGCAGTCCGGGACTAGCGGGGATCTACAATGAGCAGTTCTTC. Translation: CASSPGLAGIYNEQFF.